The rows below give T cell receptor beta chains drawn from one sample of a study of T cell clones after liver transplantation. TCRdb keeps only in-frame clones here, not all; method: immunoSEQ multiplex PCR. The repertoire includes about 45,000 clones, about 86% of them detected once, and almost 2.5% sits in the top ten. Material: CD4+ T cells from blood, obtained 24 months after liver transplant. The receptor source for this set is a human patient who received a liver transplant. Some T cells may be provided by the graft donor. Both conserved end residues are part of each CDR3. A D gene is named only where the DNA matches it firmly. Part of the rows lack a size; the others show once, few, many or a class for expanded clones.

CDR3 protein: CASSQEPRLAGVSDTQYF; CDR3 DNA: TGTGCCAGCAGCCAAGAGCCCCGGCTAGCGGGAGTTTCAGATACGCAGTATTTT; D gene: TRBD2; J gene: TRBJ2-3; clone size: NA; V gene: TRBV4-2
CDR3 protein: CASSPLAGDYEQYF; CDR3 DNA: TGTGCCAGCAGCCCCCTAGCGGGAGACTACGAGCAGTACTTC; D gene: TRBD2; J gene: TRBJ2-7; clone size: NA; V gene: TRBV5-4
CDR3 protein: CASSPHPGPRTEAFF; CDR3 DNA: TGTGCCAGCAGCCCCCACCCGGGTCCCCGCACTGAAGCTTTCTTT; D gene: NA; J gene: TRBJ1-1; clone size: NA; V gene: TRBV7-8
CDR3 protein: CASSYGLGGRSYEQYF; CDR3 DNA: TGTGCCAGCAGCTACGGACTCGGCGGGAGGTCCTACGAGCAGTACTTC; D gene: TRBD2; J gene: TRBJ2-7; clone size: NA; V gene: TRBV11-3
CDR3 protein: CASGLGRASTDTQYF; CDR3 DNA: TGTGCTAGTGGTTTGGGGCGGGCGAGCACAGATACGCAGTATTTT; D gene: NA; J gene: TRBJ2-3; clone size: NA; V gene: TRBV12-5
CDR3 protein: CASSESRDRFYNEQFF; CDR3 DNA: TGCGCCAGCAGTGAGTCCAGGGACAGGTTCTACAATGAGCAGTTCTTC; D gene: TRBD1; J gene: TRBJ2-1; clone size: NA; V gene: TRBV10-1
CDR3 protein: CASSEGTISDTQYF; CDR3 DNA: TGCGCCAGCAGTGAGGGGACCATATCTGATACGCAGTATTTT; D gene: NA; J gene: TRBJ2-3; clone size: NA; V gene: TRBV10-1
CDR3 protein: CATSRQGGYEQYF; CDR3 DNA: TGTGCCACCAGCCGACAGGGGGGCTACGAGCAGTACTTC; D gene: TRBD1; J gene: TRBJ2-7; clone size: few; V gene: TRBV15
CDR3 protein: CASSRLTGSNSPLHF; CDR3 DNA: TGTGCCAGCAGCCGACTCACAGGATCTAATTCACCCCTCCACTTT; D gene: NA; J gene: TRBJ1-6; clone size: NA; V gene: TRBV5-4
CDR3 protein: CASSAADTQYF; CDR3 DNA: TGTGCCAGCAGTGCGGCAGATACGCAGTATTTT; D gene: NA; J gene: TRBJ2-3; clone size: NA; V gene: TRBV2
CDR3 protein: CASTLGGASPDTQYF; CDR3 DNA: TGTGCCAGCACCCTGGGGGGGGCCTCACCAGATACGCAGTATTTT; D gene: NA; J gene: TRBJ2-3; clone size: once; V gene: TRBV5-4
CDR3 protein: CASSLDGSREGLFF; CDR3 DNA: TGTGCCAGCAGCTTAGATGGGTCAAGGGAGGGGCTGTTTTTT; D gene: NA; J gene: TRBJ1-4; clone size: NA; V gene: TRBV11-2